This TCR beta chain appears in the sequencing data of a study of T-cell reconstitution after alpha-beta-depleted transplantation in children. The study, taken as a whole, reports: The study reportedly traced alpha-beta T cells about two months after transplant to several hundred expanded graft clones.

This clonotype has only a few counts. Its antigen is not identified. In germline, CDR1 is SQVTM, CDR2 ANQGSEA. V was trimmed by 8 bases and J by 1 base, leaving 8 bases between them. The CDR3 runs to 11 residues. During its preparation, the TCRbeta library received unique molecular identifiers. TCRdb passed the PCR reads through MiXCR, listing each CDR3 protein once. The sample has about a million distinct CDR3 sequences; roughly 29% are singletons. The sequencing used PBMCs, mostly from graft donor cells, collected 360 days after TCRalphabeta/CD19-depleted stem cell transplant. This receptor was obtained from a boy younger than two who had a stem cell transplant for SCID, so the T cells may come from the graft donor. The chain couples TRBV29-1 to TRBJ1-1, with D hard to call. The CDR3 protein is CSSRGNTEAFF. The CDR3, as DNA: TGCAGCTCCCGAGGGAACACTGAAGCTTTCTTT.